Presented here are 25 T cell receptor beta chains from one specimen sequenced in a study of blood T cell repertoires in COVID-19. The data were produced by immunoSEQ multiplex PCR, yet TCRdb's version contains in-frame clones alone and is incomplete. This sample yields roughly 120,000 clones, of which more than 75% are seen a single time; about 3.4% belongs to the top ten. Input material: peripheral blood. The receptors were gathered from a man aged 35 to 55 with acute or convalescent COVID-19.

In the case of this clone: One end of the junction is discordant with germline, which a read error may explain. The CDR3 DNA is TGTGCCAGCAGCTCCAGTGACGGTCCTTACTATAGCTACACCTTC. Translating it yields CASSSSDGPYYSYTF. The chain joins TRBV7-9 to TRBJ1-2; D remains ambiguous. The CDR3 extends over 15 amino acids. Germline V gene sequence: CDR1 SEHNR, CDR2 FQNEAQ (reference sequence).

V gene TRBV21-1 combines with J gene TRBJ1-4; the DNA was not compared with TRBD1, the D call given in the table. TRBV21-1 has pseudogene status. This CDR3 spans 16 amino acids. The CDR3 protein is CASSTTDREVDEKLFF. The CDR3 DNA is TGTGCCAGCAGCACAACGGACAGGGAGGTTGATGAAAAACTGTTTTTT.

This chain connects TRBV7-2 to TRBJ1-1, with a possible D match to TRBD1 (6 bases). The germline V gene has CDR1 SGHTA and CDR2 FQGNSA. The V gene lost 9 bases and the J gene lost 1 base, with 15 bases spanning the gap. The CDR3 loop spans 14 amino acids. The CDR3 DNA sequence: TGTGCCAGTATAGTGGGGGCGCCGAACACTGAAGCTTTCTTT. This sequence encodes CASIVGAPNTEAFF.

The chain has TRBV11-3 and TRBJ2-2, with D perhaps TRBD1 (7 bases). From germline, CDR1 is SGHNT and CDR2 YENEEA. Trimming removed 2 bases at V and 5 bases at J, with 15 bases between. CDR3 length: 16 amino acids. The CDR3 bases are TGTGCCAGCAGCTTAACGGGGGCCAGGGGGACCGGGGAGCTGTTTTTT. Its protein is CASSLTGARGTGELFF.

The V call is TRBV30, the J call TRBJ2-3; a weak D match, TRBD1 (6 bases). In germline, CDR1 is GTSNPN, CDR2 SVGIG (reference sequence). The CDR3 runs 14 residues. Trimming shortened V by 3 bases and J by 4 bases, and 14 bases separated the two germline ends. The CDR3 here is CAWRQGNFPDTQYF. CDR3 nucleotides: TGTGCCTGGAGACAGGGAAACTTCCCAGATACGCAGTATTTT.

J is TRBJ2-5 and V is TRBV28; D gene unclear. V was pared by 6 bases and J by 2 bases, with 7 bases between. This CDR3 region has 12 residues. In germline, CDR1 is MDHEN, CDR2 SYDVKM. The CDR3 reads CASSSVQETQYF. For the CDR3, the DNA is TGTGCCAGCAGCTCAGTACAAGAGACCCAGTACTTC.

This chain's CDR3 is CASSLWAPGTEAFF. The CDR3 DNA reads TGTGCCAGCAGCTTATGGGCCCCTGGCACTGAAGCTTTCTTT. The chain joins TRBV11-2 to TRBJ1-1; D not resolved. The germline CDR1 and CDR2 sequences are SGHAT and FQNNGV. V gave up 2 bases and J gave up 4 bases, with 11 bases separating them. The CDR3 runs 14 residues.

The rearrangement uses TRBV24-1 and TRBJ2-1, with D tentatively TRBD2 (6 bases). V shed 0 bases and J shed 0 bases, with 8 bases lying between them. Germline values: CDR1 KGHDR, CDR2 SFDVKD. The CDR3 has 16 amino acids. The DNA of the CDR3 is TGTGCCACCAGTGATTTGGGGGGGAGCTCCTACAATGAGCAGTTCTTC. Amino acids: CATSDLGGSSYNEQFF.

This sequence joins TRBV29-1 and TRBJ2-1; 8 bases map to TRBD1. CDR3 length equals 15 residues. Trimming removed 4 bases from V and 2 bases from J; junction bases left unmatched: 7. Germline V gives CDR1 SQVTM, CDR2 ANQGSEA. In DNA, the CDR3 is TGCAGCGTTGGCAATTCAGGGGGCGCCTACAATGAGCAGTTCTTC. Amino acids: CSVGNSGGAYNEQFF.

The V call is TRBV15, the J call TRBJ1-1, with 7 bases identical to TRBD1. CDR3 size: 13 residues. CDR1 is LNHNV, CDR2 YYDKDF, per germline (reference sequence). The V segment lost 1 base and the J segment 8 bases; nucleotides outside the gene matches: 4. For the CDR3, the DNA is TGTGCCACCAGCAGAGCGATGACAGGGGAAGCTTTCTTT. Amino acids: CATSRAMTGEAFF. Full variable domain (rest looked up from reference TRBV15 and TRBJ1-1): DAMVIQNPRYQVTQFGKPVTLSCSQTLNHNVMYWYQQKSSQAPKLLFHYYDKDFNNEADTPDNFQSRRPNTSFCFLDIRSPGLGDTAMYLCATSRAMTGEAFFGQGTRLTVV.

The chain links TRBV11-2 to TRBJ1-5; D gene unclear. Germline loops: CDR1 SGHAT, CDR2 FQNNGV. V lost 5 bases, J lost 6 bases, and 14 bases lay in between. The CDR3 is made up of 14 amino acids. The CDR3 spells CASSADGFSQPQHF. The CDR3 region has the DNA TGTGCCAGCAGCGCAGACGGGTTTAGTCAGCCCCAGCATTTT.

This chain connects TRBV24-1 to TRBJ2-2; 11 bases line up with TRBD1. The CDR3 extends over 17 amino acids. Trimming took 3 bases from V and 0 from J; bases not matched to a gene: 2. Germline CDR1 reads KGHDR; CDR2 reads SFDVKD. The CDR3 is CATSDEGQGANTGELFF. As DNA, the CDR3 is TGTGCCACCAGTGATGAGGGACAGGGGGCGAACACCGGGGAGCTGTTTTTT.

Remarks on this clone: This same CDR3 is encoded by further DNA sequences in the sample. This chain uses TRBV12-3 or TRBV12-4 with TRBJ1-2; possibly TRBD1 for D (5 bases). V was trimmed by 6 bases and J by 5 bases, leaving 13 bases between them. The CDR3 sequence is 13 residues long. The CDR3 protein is CASRSSAGYGYTF. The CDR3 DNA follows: TGTGCCAGCAGGTCGTCGGCAGGGTATGGCTACACCTTC.

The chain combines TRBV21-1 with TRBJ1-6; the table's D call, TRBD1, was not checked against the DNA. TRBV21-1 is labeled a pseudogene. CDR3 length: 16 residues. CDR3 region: CASSNRDRGVWSPLHF. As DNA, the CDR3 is TGTGCCAGCAGCAACCGGGACAGGGGGGTTTGGTCACCCCTCCACTTT.

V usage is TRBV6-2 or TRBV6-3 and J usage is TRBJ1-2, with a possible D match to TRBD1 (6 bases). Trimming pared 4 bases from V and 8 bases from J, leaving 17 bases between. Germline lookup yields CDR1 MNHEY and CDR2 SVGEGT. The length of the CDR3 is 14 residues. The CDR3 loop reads CASSSPQGRGGYTF. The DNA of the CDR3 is TGTGCCAGCAGTTCGCCCCAGGGGCGCGGAGGCTACACCTTC.

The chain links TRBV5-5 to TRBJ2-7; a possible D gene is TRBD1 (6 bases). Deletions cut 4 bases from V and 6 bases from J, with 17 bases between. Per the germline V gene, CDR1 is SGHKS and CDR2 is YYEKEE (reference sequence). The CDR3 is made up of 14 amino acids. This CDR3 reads CASSGQTGLGEQYF. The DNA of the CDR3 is TGTGCCAGCAGCGGGCAGACAGGTCTGGGCGAGCAGTACTTC. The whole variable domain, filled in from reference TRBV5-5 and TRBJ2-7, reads DAGVTQSPTHLIKTRGQQVTLRCSPISGHKSVSWYQQVLGQGPQFIFQYYEKEERGRGNFPDRFSARQFPNYSSELNVNALLLGDSALYLCASSGQTGLGEQYFGPGTRLTVT.

Written as DNA, the CDR3 is TGTGCCAGCTGGTGGGGGCAGAATCAGCCCCAGCATTTT. Protein product: CASWWGQNQPQHF. This chain connects TRBV2 to TRBJ1-5; a possible D gene is TRBD1 (6 bases). This CDR3 region has 13 residues. Germline CDR1 is SNHLY and CDR2 is FYNNEI. Trimming shortened V by 8 bases and J by 4 bases, and 12 bases separated the two germline ends.

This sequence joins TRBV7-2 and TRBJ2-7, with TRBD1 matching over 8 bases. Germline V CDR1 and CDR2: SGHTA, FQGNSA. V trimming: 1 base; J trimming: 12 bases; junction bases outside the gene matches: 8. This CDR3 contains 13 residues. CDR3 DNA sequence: TGTGCCAGCAGCTTAGGCGGGGACAGGCCGAGGTACTTC. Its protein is CASSLGGDRPRYF.

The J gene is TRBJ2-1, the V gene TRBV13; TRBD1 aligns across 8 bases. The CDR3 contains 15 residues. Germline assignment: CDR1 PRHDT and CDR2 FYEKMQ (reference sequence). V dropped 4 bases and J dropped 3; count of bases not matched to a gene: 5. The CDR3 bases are TGTGCCAGCAGCTGGACAGGGAAACACTACAATGAGCAGTTCTTC. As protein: CASSWTGKHYNEQFF.

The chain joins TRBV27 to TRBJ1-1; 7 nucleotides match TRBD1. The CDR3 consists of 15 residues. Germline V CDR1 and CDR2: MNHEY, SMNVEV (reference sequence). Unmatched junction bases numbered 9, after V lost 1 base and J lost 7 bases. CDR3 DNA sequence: TGTGCCAGCAGTTTATACCATCTCGGACAGGATGAAGCTTTCTTT. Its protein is CASSLYHLGQDEAFF.

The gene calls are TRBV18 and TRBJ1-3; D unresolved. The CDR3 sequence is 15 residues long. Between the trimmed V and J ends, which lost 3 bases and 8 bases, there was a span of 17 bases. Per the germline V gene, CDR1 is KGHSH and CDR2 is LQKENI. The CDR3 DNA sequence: TGTGCCAGCTCACCTAGGAGGGCTCCCGGCGACACCATATATTTT. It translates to CASSPRRAPGDTIYF.

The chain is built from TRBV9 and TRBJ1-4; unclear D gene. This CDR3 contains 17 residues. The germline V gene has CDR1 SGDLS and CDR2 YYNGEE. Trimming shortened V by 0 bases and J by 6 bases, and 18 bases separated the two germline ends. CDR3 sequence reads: CASSVAHINMRDEKLFF. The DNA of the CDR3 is TGTGCCAGCAGCGTAGCTCACATAAACATGAGGGATGAAAAACTGTTTTTT.

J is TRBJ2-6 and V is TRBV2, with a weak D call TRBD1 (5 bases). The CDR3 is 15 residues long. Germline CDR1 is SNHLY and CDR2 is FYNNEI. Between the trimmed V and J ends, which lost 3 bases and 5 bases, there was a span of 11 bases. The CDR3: CASSDDSRRANVLTF. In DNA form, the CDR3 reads TGTGCCAGCAGTGACGACAGTAGACGGGCCAACGTCCTGACTTTC. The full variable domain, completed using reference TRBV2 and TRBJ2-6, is EPEVTQTPSHQVTQMGQEVILRCVPISNHLYFYWYRQILGQKVEFLVSFYNNEISEKSEIFDDQFSVERPDGSNFTLKIRSTKLEDSAMYFCASSDDSRRANVLTFGAGSRLTVL.

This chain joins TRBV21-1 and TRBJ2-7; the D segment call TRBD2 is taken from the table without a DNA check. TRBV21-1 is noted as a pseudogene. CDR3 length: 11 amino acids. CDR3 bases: TGTGCCAGCAGCAAGCGGTACGAGCAGTACTTC. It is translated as CASSKRYEQYF.

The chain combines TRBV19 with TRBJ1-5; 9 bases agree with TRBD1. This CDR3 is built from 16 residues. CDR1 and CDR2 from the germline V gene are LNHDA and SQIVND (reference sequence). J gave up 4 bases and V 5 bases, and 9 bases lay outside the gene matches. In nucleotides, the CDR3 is TGTGCCAGTAGTGCCCCAACAGGGGGCAGAAATCAGCCCCAGCATTTT. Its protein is CASSAPTGGRNQPQHF.